The 14 T cell receptor beta chains in this list originate from one sample, sequenced in a study of T cells in Graves' hyperthyroidism and ophthalmopathy. Researchers took RNA transcripts and amplified the TCR beta CDR3 regions from them. The TCR CDR3 was amplified in a first-round RT-PCR using the HTBI primer set. MiXCR, run by TCRdb on the multiplex PCR reads, gives a single entry per CDR3 protein. The repertoire holds around 450,000 distinct CDR3 sequences, with approximately 14% as singletons. Sample: blood. All receptors come from a woman younger than 35 with Graves' hyperthyroidism.

Many counts were recorded for this clonotype. The chain links TRBV13 to TRBJ1-2; 10 bases line up with TRBD1. The J segment lost 3 bases and the V segment lost 0 bases, leaving 19 bases of the junction unmatched. CDR1 is PRHDT and CDR2 is FYEKMQ in the germline V gene (reference sequence). This CDR3 contains 21 residues. This CDR3 reads CASSLGIRAIRDRGRDYGYTF. The CDR3 DNA sequence: TGTGCCAGCAGCTTAGGCATTAGAGCCATAAGGGACAGGGGTAGAGACTATGGCTACACCTTC.

This clonotype has a count of ten or more. This sequence joins TRBV19 and TRBJ2-5, with D perhaps TRBD2 (6 bases). CDR1 and CDR2 from the germline V gene are LNHDA and SQIVND (reference sequence). Trimming left V 4 bases short and J 1 base short, with 13 bases between. The CDR3 totals 15 residues. CDR3 DNA: TGTGCCAGTAGTAGAACGACTAGATCCCAAGAGACCCAGTACTTC. Translated: CASSRTTRSQETQYF.

The chain couples TRBV20-1 to TRBJ1-5; no clear D. Germline V CDR1 and CDR2: DFQATT, SNEGSKA (reference sequence). The CDR3 runs 15 residues. V shed 0 bases and J shed 5 bases, with 14 bases lying between them. The CDR3 bases are TGCAGTGCTAGAGATCTGGGAGGGAGGGATCAGCCCCAGCATTTT. This encodes CSARDLGGRDQPQHF.

This chain connects TRBV4-2 to TRBJ2-1; 16 nucleotides match TRBD2. V trimming: 6 bases; J trimming: 0 bases; junction bases outside the gene matches: 8. CDR1 LGHNA and CDR2 YNFKEQ come from the germline V gene. This CDR3 contains 19 residues. CDR3 region: CASSPGLAGGHSSYNEQFF. As DNA, the CDR3 is TGTGCCAGCAGTCCGGGACTAGCGGGGGGGCATAGCTCCTACAATGAGCAGTTCTTC.

A few counts support this clonotype. This may be a read error, as it is one base from a much larger clone. The J gene is TRBJ2-5, the V gene TRBV10-3; tentatively, D is TRBD2 (5 bases). Germline V gives CDR1 ENHRY, CDR2 SYGVKD. The CDR3 is 17 residues long. Here the CDR3 reads CAISESKASQARETKYF. The CDR3 nucleotides are TGTGCCATCAGTGAGTCGAAAGCTAGCCAGGCTCGAGAGACCAAGTACTTC.

This clonotype has a count of ten or more. The rearrangement links TRBV4-1 to TRBJ2-3, with 13 bases aligning to TRBD2. V trimming: 0 bases; J trimming: 1 base; junction bases outside the gene matches: 7. This CDR3 spans 19 amino acids. Germline V gene lookup returns CDR1 MGHRA and CDR2 YSYEKL. As DNA, the CDR3 is TGCGCCAGCAGCCAAGATAAGAGAGGACTAGCGGGGGGCACAGATACGCAGTATTTT. Protein product: CASSQDKRGLAGGTDTQYF.

This sequence joins TRBV5-6 and TRBJ2-1, with D hard to call. CDR3 length equals 17 residues. The germline gives CDR1 SGHDT, CDR2 YYEEEE. The V gene lost 1 base and the J gene lost 3 bases, with 17 bases spanning the gap. CDR3 protein: CASSLTRYWLYYNEQFF. The CDR3 DNA is TGTGCCAGCAGCTTGACGCGATACTGGTTATACTACAATGAGCAGTTCTTC.

At least ten counts were recorded for this clonotype. V gene TRBV2 combines with J gene TRBJ2-6; 7 nucleotides agree with TRBD1. This CDR3 contains 15 residues. Germline V lookup: CDR1 SNHLY, CDR2 FYNNEI. The V gene end was trimmed by 4 bases and the J gene end by 4 bases; junction bases not matched to a gene: 4. The DNA of the CDR3 is TGTGCCAGCAGTGCTAGGGGGCCCGGGGCCAACGTCCTGACTTTC. Protein sequence: CASSARGPGANVLTF.

A remark on this clonotype: Being one base from a much bigger clone, this may be a read error. Since no conserved phenylalanine or tryptophan closes the CDR3, a read error is the likely cause. This chain connects TRBV6-2 or TRBV6-3 to TRBJ1-1, with D unresolved. The CDR3 sequence is 13 residues long. The V end was cut by 6 bases, the J end by 6 bases, with 14 bases between. The germline CDR1 and CDR2 sequences are MNHEY and SVGEGT. The CDR3 DNA follows: TGTGCCAGCAGCTCAACCGGGGTAGCTGAAGCTTTCCTT. This encodes CASSSTGVAEAFL.

There are many counts of this clonotype. The chain employs TRBV5-1 and TRBJ2-7; D call uncertain. The CDR3 runs to 14 residues. The germline CDR1 and CDR2 sequences are SGHRS and YFSETQ. The V end was cut by 4 bases, the J end by 0 bases, with 11 bases between. For the CDR3, the DNA is TGCGCCAGCAGCCCAGATGGCCACTCCTACGAGCAGTACTTC. It specifies CASSPDGHSYEQYF.

This clonotype was observed at least ten times. This chain joins TRBV6-6 and TRBJ2-1; D gene uncertain. Trimming removed 0 bases at V and 10 bases at J, with 10 bases between. The germline CDR1 and CDR2 sequences are MNHNY and SVGAGI (reference sequence). This CDR3 has 13 amino acids. The CDR3 bases are TGTGCCAGCAGTTACTCGTATCGATTGGAGCAGTTCTTC. Its protein is CASSYSYRLEQFF.

This clonotype was counted ten times or more. The rearrangement links TRBV6-1 to TRBJ1-5; 8 nucleotides line up with TRBD1. Losses at the gene ends were 5 bases for V and 4 bases for J; bases not matched to a gene: 4. This CDR3 spans 14 amino acids. The germline V gene encodes CDR1 MNHNS and CDR2 SASEGT. The CDR3 loop reads CASSRQGRNQPQHF. The CDR3 bases are TGTGCCAGCAGTCGACAGGGGCGAAATCAGCCCCAGCATTTT.

This clonotype was seen at least ten times. This chain uses TRBV28 with TRBJ1-1, with D possibly matching TRBD1 (6 bases). Germline CDR1 MDHEN, CDR2 SYDVKM. This CDR3 comprises 12 residues. The V end lost 1 base, the J end lost 11 bases, and 11 bases lay between the germline ends. In DNA, the CDR3 is TGTGCCAGCAGTTTATACAGGGTGTCGGCTTTCTTT. Protein product: CASSLYRVSAFF.

This clonotype was picked up many times. This chain joins TRBV30 and TRBJ2-3; maybe TRBD2 (5 bases). Germline CDR1 GTSNPN, CDR2 SVGIG (reference sequence). V lost 3 bases and J 2 bases, leaving 9 bases between the germline ends. The CDR3 runs 13 residues. CDR3 residues: CAWSRGSTDTQYF. In DNA, the CDR3 is TGTGCCTGGAGCCGGGGTTCCACAGATACGCAGTATTTT.